A selection of T cell receptor beta chains follows, all from one sample in a study of CD8 T cells in Susac syndrome. MiXCR, applied by TCRdb to the immunoSEQ multiplex PCR reads, yields one record per CDR3 protein. Among around 140,000 distinct CDR3 sequences listed, around 86% were seen once. The specimen sequenced was CD8+ T cells from PBMCs. The receptors shown here come from a human donor with multiple sclerosis. Each CDR3 is given with its conserved first and last residue.

>TRBV4-1
CASSHTAGGHEQYF
>TRBV27
CASSFTGQAGNTIYF
>TRBV13
CASSLTSRGTDTQYF
>TRBV6-5
CASSWGSGSPGELFF
>TRBV7-9
CASSPQWASSHEQFF
>TRBV6-5
CASRPGTIGETQYF
>TRBV19
CATGRSLNTEAFF
>TRBV19
CASSWGQNTEAFF
>TRBV29-1
CSVESGSVYGYTF
>TRBV4-3
CASSQEHPGRLSGANVLTF
>TRBV5-4
CASSLWAGHEQFF
>TRBV11-1
CASVRSKGAGQGAGVPGELFF
>TRBV24-1
CATSKGTESTDTQYF
>TRBV4-1
CASSQATGSGEKLFF
>TRBV12-3/TRBV12-4
CASSFVSQETQYF
>TRBV28
CASSPRVNNEQFF
>TRBV30
CAWSVRTGSGQPQHF
>TRBV27
CASSPTSGGYGGELFF
>TRBV7-3
CASSPPGFSYNEQFF
>TRBV11-3
CASSLDGIGTAYGYTF
>TRBV30
CAWRAGRQGFMSYGYTF
>TRBV19
CATKTSAAEAFF
>TRBV6-1
CASSEYRTGINQPQHF
>TRBV6-5
CASSYIGREEKLFF
>TRBV27
CASSLGRFGEAFF
>TRBV19
CASSPLAAYGYTF
>TRBV27
CASSLRGTLETQYF
>TRBV28
CASSFRGMSNQPQHF
>TRBV7-2
CASSSGDFGGYTF
>TRBV6-1
CASTSRDLLTLLYEQYF
>TRBV6-4
CASRAAAEAINTGELFF
>TRBV6-2/TRBV6-3
CASSSLPSSANYGYTF
>TRBV2
CASSEISGPYEQYF
>TRBV7-2
CASSLPRQGNTEAFF
>TRBV25-1
CASLPGTDYYNEQFF
>TRBV29-1
CSAWTGQETEAFF
>TRBV6-5
CASSYSNTGGKAGELFF
>TRBV28
CASSKTAGGYPYEQYF
>TRBV7-7
CASSSGLAGHNEQFF
>TRBV5-4
CASSFFGARGANVLTF
>TRBV20-1
CSARPLDSYGYTF
>TRBV5-1
CASSPARQSNSPLHF
>TRBV19
CASKGSGPYGYTF
>TRBV4-1
CTSSPHRVGANVLTF
>TRBV20-1
CSARVGTSGADTQYF
>TRBV12-5
CASGLSQPQHF
>TRBV7-9
CASSLSPGQGAGNEQFF
>TRBV27
CASSLLGTEAFF
>TRBV5-1
CASSFFSPQGSYEQYF
>TRBV5-1
CASSLWRDWFTDTQYF